This T cell receptor beta chain comes out of a study of blood T cells in healthy people across ages. Overall study findings and caveats: Diversity was estimated from one million T cells, and these estimates were considered underestimates.

The CDR3 has 12 amino acids. CDR1 and CDR2 from the germline V gene are MNHNY and SVGAGI (reference sequence). With respect to this clonotype: Its antigen is undetermined.

Together with a sample-barcoded 5' primer, a J-beta primer mix was included in a second PCR lasting roughly 6 to 12 cycles. TCRdb used MiXCR to reprocess the 5' RACE reads, holding one entry per CDR3 protein. In the table there are roughly 1,800,000 distinct CDR3 sequences, approximately 50% of which are singletons. Sequencing used blood. The clonotype comes from a woman between 40 and 50 years old in good health. The V call is TRBV6-6, the J call TRBJ2-4; D ambiguous. The J call may not be correct, given that the DNA end is closer to TRBJ2-7. CDR3 nucleotides: TGTGCCAGCAATTTTTTGGGCTACGAGCAGTACTTC. It encodes CASNFLGYEQYF.